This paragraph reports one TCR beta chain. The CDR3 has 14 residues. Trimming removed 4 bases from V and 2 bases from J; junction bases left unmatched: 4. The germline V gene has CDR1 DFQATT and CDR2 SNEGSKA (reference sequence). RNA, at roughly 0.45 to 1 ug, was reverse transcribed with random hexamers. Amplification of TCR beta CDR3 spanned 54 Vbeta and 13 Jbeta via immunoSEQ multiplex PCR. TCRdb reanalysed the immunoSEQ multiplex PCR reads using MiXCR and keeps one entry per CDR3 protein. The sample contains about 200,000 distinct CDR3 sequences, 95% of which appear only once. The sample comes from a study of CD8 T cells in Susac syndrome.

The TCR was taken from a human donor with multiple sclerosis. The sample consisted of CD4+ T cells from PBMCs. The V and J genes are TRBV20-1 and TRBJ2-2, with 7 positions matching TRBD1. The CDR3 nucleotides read TGCAGTGCTATAGGGACAGTAAACACCGGGGAGCTGTTTTTT. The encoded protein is CSAIGTVNTGELFF.